The 2 T cell receptor beta chains below come from one sample, sequenced in a study of post-analysis software for immune sequencing data. Antigen specificity for these receptors is unknown. Study-wide points: In patients, about five TRBV segments were more frequent than in controls, with TRBV5-6, TRBV5-1 and TRBV20-1 among them.

TCR beta cDNA libraries had unique molecular identifiers. TCRdb reanalysed the PCR reads using MiXCR and keeps one entry per CDR3 protein. The sample holds 650,000 to 850,000 distinct CDR3 sequences, about 53% seen once. Sequencing was performed on blood. These receptors were taken from a girl aged 5 to 17 with multiple sclerosis.

The chain recombines TRBV14 with TRBJ2-1; the match to TRBD2 covers 7 bases. CDR1 and CDR2 from the germline V gene are SGHDN and FVKESK. The J segment lost 9 bases and the V segment lost 7 bases, leaving 12 bases of the junction unmatched. The CDR3 spans 14 residues. CDR3 region: CASNPTSPVGEQFF. The CDR3 DNA follows: TGTGCCAGCAACCCGACTAGCCCGGTGGGTGAGCAGTTCTTC.

This chain links TRBV5-1 with TRBJ2-5; D possibly matches TRBD1 or TRBD2 (6 bases each). V gave up 7 bases and J gave up 4 bases, with 17 bases separating them. This CDR3 contains 14 residues. Germline CDR1 and CDR2: SGHRS and YFSETQ. CDR3 amino acids: CASGSTPGAETQYF. The CDR3 region has the DNA TGCGCCAGCGGCTCAACCCCGGGGGCAGAGACCCAGTACTTC.